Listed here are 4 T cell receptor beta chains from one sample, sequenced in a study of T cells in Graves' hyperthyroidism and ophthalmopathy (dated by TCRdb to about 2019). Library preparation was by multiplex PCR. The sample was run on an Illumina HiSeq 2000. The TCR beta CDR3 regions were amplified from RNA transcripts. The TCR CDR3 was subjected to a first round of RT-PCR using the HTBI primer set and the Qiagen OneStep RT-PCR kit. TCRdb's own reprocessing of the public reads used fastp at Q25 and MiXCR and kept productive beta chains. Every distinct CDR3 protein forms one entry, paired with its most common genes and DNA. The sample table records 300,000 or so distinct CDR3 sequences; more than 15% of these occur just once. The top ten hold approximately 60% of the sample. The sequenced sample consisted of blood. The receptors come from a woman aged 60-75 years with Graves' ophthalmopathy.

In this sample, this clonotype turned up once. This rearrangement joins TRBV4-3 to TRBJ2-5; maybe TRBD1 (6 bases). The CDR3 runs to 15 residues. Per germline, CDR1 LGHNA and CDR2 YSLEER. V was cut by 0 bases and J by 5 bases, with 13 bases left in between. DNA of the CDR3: TGCGCCAGCAGCCAAGAAGGAGCGAGGGGGGAGACCCAGTACTTC. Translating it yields CASSQEGARGETQYF.

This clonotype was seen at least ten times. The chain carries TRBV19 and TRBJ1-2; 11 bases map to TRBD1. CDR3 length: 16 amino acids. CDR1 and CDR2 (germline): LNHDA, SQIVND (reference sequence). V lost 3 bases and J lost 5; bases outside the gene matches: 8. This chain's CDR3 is CASSMRDRGSRYGYTF. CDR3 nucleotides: TGTGCCAGTAGTATGCGGGACAGGGGGTCTCGATATGGCTACACCTTC.

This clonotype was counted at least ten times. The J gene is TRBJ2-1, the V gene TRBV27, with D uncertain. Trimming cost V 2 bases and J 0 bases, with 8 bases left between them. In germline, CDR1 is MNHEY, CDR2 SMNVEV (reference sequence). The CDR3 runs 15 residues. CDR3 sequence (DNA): TGTGCCAGCAGTTTACTCCCGCGCTCCTACAATGAGCAGTTCTTC. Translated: CASSLLPRSYNEQFF.

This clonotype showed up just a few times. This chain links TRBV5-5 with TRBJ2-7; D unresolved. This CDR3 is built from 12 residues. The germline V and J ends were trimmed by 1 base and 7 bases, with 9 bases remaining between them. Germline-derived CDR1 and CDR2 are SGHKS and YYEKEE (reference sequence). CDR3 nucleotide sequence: TGTGCCAGCAGCTTGAGTGGTAGGGAGCAGTACTTC. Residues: CASSLSGREQYF. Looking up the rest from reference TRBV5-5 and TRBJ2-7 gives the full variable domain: DAGVTQSPTHLIKTRGQQVTLRCSPISGHKSVSWYQQVLGQGPQFIFQYYEKEERGRGNFPDRFSARQFPNYSSELNVNALLLGDSALYLCASSLSGREQYFGPGTRLTVT.